These T cell receptor beta chains were read from a single sample in a study of shared clonotypes between healthy human individuals. The method was immunoSEQ multiplex PCR; TCRdb's version includes in-frame clones alone and lacks a portion of them. The repertoire has roughly 1 million clones, 65% to 75% of them found once; the top ten carry nearly 1.5%. The sequencing input was memory CD4+ T cells sorted from blood. Every receptor here comes from a man aged 18 to 30 in good health. The CDR3 runs from the conserved cysteine through the conserved F or W. A D gene is named only where the DNA matches it firmly. Size values are once, few and many counts, or a class for expanded clones, and some rows have none.

>.|TRBJ2-2|.|TRBV11-2
CASSLGRDKGGELFF
TGTGCCAGCAGCTTAGGCAGGGATAAGGGCGGGGAGCTGTTTTTT
>.|TRBJ2-3|.|TRBV18
CASSPAGRETDTQYF
TGTGCCAGCTCACCAGCCGGACGGGAGACAGATACGCAGTATTTT
>.|TRBJ2-7|.|TRBV7-6
CASSLMDAYEQYF
TGTGCCAGCAGCTTGATGGACGCCTACGAGCAGTACTTC
>TRBD2|TRBJ2-3|.|TRBV7-7
CASSRGVGDTQYF
TGTGCTAGCAGCCGGGGGGTAGGAGATACGCAGTATTTT
>TRBD2|TRBJ2-1|few|TRBV19
CASSKGLAGEIYNEQFF
TGTGCCAGTAGCAAGGGACTAGCGGGAGAGATCTACAATGAGCAGTTCTTC
>.|TRBJ1-1|once|TRBV27
CASSRARVTEAFF
TGTGCCAGCAGTCGCGCGCGGGTTACTGAAGCTTTCTTT
>TRBD2|TRBJ2-5|.|TRBV7-9
CASSLSRTSGGEETQYF
TGTGCCAGCAGCCTATCTCGGACTAGCGGGGGGGAAGAGACCCAGTACTTC
>TRBD1|TRBJ2-7|.|TRBV4-1
CASSHAGQGNGEQYF
TGCGCCAGCAGCCACGCTGGACAGGGGAACGGCGAGCAGTACTTC
>.|TRBJ2-3|.|TRBV7-9
CASSLVPGLPNTQYF
TGTGCCAGCAGCTTAGTCCCTGGACTGCCAAATACGCAGTATTTT
>TRBD1|TRBJ1-2|.|TRBV30
CAWSGQGSGYTF
TGTGCCTGGAGTGGACAGGGGAGCGGCTACACCTTC
>TRBD1|TRBJ1-6|.|TRBV18
CASSPLRTGDNSPLHF
TGTGCCAGCTCACCGCTACGGACAGGGGATAATTCACCCCTCCACTTT
>TRBD1|TRBJ2-5|.|TRBV5-1
CASSREPGQGAGKTQYF
TGCGCCAGCAGCCGGGAACCGGGACAGGGGGCGGGGAAGACCCAGTACTTC
>TRBD1|TRBJ2-1|many|TRBV18
CASSPDTQGTLRNEQFF
TGTGCCAGCTCCCCGGACACACAGGGGACCCTTCGCAATGAGCAGTTCTTC
>.|TRBJ2-3|.|TRBV18
CASSPPGQSTGDTQYF
TGTGCCAGCTCACCACCCGGCCAGAGCACGGGAGATACGCAGTATTTT
>.|TRBJ2-7|.|TRBV19
CASSSRGGPSPYEQYF
TGTGCCAGTAGTAGCAGGGGGGGACCTTCTCCCTACGAGCAGTACTTC